This TCR beta chain was retrieved from a study of blood T cell repertoires in COVID-19. Study at large: The United States, Italy and Spain were the sources of the acute and convalescent COVID-19 samples. In each case, the material was cDNA or gDNA derived from T cells, B-cell-depleted T cells, or PBMCs.

Germline CDR1 is SGHNT and CDR2 is YYREEE (reference sequence). Germline trimming cut 7 bases from V and 4 bases from J; bases unmatched to any gene: 24. The CDR3 has 19 amino acids. Authors' data handling: For nucleated cells, counts were estimated from reference gene primer amplification. Profiling relied on immunoSEQ multiplex PCR, and the TCRdb table lists in-frame clones only, not all of them. From that table come the V and J calls and clone size; the DNA was used to work out D and trimming. Of just under 300,000 clones listed, 70% to 90% were seen once; the top ten hold 1.3%. This receptor was identified in a man in his 70s with acute or convalescent COVID-19. This chain joins TRBV5-4 and TRBJ1-2, with TRBD1 matching over 8 bases. Sequences were obtained from peripheral blood. The CDR3 here is CASHLTAGGAFGVSYGYTF. The CDR3 coding sequence is TGTGCCAGCCACTTAACGGCAGGGGGCGCGTTTGGTGTTAGCTATGGCTACACCTTC.